This is a list of T cell receptor beta chains from one sample in a study of persistence of HIV-infected CD4 T cells. Their recognized antigens are unknown. Here immunoSEQ multiplex PCR was the method, and the copy in TCRdb shows in-frame clones only, minus some. The sample shows around 39,000 clones, around 89% of them seen only once. The starting material was CD4+ T cells sorted from PBMCs after approximately 18-hour stimulation, obtained from a patient who received antiretroviral therapy. The source is an adult man with HIV who was CMV-seropositive. CDR3s include the opening cysteine and the closing phenylalanine or tryptophan. The D gene is left open where the match is weak. Part of the rows lack a size; the others show once, few, many or a class for expanded clones.

j_gene,d_gene,abundance,v_gene,CDR3nt,CDR3aa
TRBJ1-6,-,-,TRBV5-6,TGTGCCAGCAGCTTAGGGCAGGCCAGGGGTTCACCCCTCCACTTT,CASSLGQARGSPLHF
TRBJ1-1,-,once,TRBV18,TGTGCCAGCTCACCAGGGGGGGCCCTTTCTTTCTTT,CASSPGGALSFF
TRBJ2-1,-,-,TRBV10-3,TGTGCCATCAGTGAAAAGAATGAGCAGTTCTTC,CAISEKNEQFF
TRBJ1-1,TRBD1,-,TRBV5-1,TGCGCCAGCAGGAAGGACAGGGTCTTGACGAACACTGAAGCTTTCTTT,CASRKDRVLTNTEAFF
TRBJ2-7,-,-,TRBV28,TGTGCCAGCAGCGCACCTGGAGGAGTTTACGAGCAGTACTTC,CASSAPGGVYEQYF
TRBJ2-7,TRBD1,-,TRBV6-5,TGTGCCAGCAGCCTGGGACAGGGGGACTACGAGCAGTACTTC,CASSLGQGDYEQYF
TRBJ2-7,-,once,TRBV10-3,TGTGCCATCAGTGAGTCAAGTGGGCAGGGAAACTACGAGCAGTACTTC,CAISESSGQGNYEQYF
TRBJ1-1,-,-,TRBV28,TGTGCCAGCAGTCCGAGTGGGATTAGGGAAGCTTTCTTT,CASSPSGIREAFF
TRBJ1-5,-,-,TRBV28,TGTGCCAGCAGTTTATGGGGCAGGGGAAGCAATCAGCCCCAGCATTTT,CASSLWGRGSNQPQHF
TRBJ1-3,-,-,TRBV18,TGTGCCAGCTCCCAGGGTTCTGGAAACACCATATATTTT,CASSQGSGNTIYF
TRBJ1-6,-,-,TRBV5-1,TGCGCCAGCAGCTTAGGCCGGGGCACAAATTCACCCCTCCACTTT,CASSLGRGTNSPLHF
TRBJ1-4,-,once,TRBV18,TGTGCCAGCTCACCTTCGGCCAGCGGAGATGAAAAACTGTTTTTT,CASSPSASGDEKLFF
TRBJ2-3,TRBD2,-,TRBV3-1/TRBV3-2,TGTGCCAGCAGCCCCTGGACTAGCGGGGGGGTTAACACAGATACGCAGTATTTT,CASSPWTSGGVNTDTQYF
TRBJ1-1,TRBD1,-,TRBV5-1,TGCGCCAGCAGCCTAGGGACAGGGGGCGCGAACACTGAAGCTTTCTTT,CASSLGTGGANTEAFF
TRBJ1-2,-,-,TRBV10-3,TGTGCCATCAGTGAGTCGGAGGCAGCTCTCTATGGCTACACCTTC,CAISESEAALYGYTF
TRBJ2-3,-,-,TRBV19,TGTGCCAGTAGAGCCCAGAGCACAGATACGCAGTATTTT,CASRAQSTDTQYF
TRBJ2-1,TRBD2,-,TRBV19,TGTGCCAGTAGTATATTAGCGGGGCAGGAGCAGTTCTTC,CASSILAGQEQFF
TRBJ1-1,-,-,TRBV7-6,TGTGCCAGCAGCTTACAGGGCGAGCGCGGCACTGAAGCTTTCTTT,CASSLQGERGTEAFF
TRBJ1-1,-,-,TRBV19,TGTGCCAGTAGTCAAGCCATGAACACTGAAGCTTTCTTT,CASSQAMNTEAFF